This TCR beta chain emerged from a study of blood T cell repertoires in COVID-19. V dropped 6 bases and J dropped 4; count of bases not matched to a gene: 8. This CDR3 contains 14 residues. Germline values: CDR1 MDHEN, CDR2 SYDVKM. Here immunoSEQ multiplex PCR was the method, and the copy in TCRdb shows in-frame clones only, minus some. In the table there are approximately 220,000 clones, about 79% of which are singletons. The sequenced sample consisted of PBMCs or T cells enriched from blood (not recorded which). The clonotype originates from a woman aged 40 to 55 with acute COVID-19. This chain uses TRBV28 with TRBJ2-7; 8 bases line up with TRBD2. CDR3 loop: CASSPTGGGYEQYF. DNA for the CDR3: TGTGCCAGCAGCCCTACGGGCGGGGGGTACGAGCAGTACTTC.